This paragraph covers one T cell receptor (beta chain) sequence. The data were taken from a study of spatial heterogeneity in lung cancer. The time point: sample taken at primary tumor resection. Unsorted tumor, nontumor lung tissue or cryopreserved PBMC supplied the whole RNA. Donors were approximately 70 untreated early-stage non-small cell lung cancer patients. Between the trimmed V and J ends, which lost 2 bases and 0 bases, there was a span of 8 bases. The CDR3 is 16 residues long. In germline, CDR1 is SGHVS, CDR2 FNYEAQ. TCRdb recomputed calls from the 5' RACE reads with MiXCR, one row per CDR3 protein. The sample lists tens of thousands of distinct CDR3 sequences, 13% occurring once.

The V and J genes are TRBV7-6 and TRBJ2-6, with D unresolved. The receptor's source is a male donor with early-stage non-small cell lung cancer. This specimen consisted of PBMCs, obtained at surgery. CDR3 loop: CASSLSPPSGANVLTF. The CDR3 bases are TGTGCCAGCAGCTTATCCCCCCCCTCTGGGGCCAACGTCCTGACTTTC.